This record concerns one TCR beta chain sequence. Its antigen is currently not known. No base quality values were provided; no much bigger clone lies one nucleotide off. Participants in the prospective study were aged roughly 18 to 100 years, lived in 20 to 30 United States geographic areas, and enrolled through a virtual design. In the prospective study, cohorts were assigned on the basis of participant-reported clinical history obtained from a screening survey and a study questionnaire. For ImmuneRACE Cohort 3, a participant was defined as recovered based on two consecutive negative NP/OP PCR tests, clearance by a healthcare professional, or resolution of symptoms. Mobile phlebotomists in the prospective study collected whole blood, serum and a nasopharyngeal or oropharyngeal swab from every participant. Prospective study participants could optionally give additional blood draws and questionnaires over an approximately 2-month period. Before DNA extraction, prospective study blood samples were shipped either frozen or at room temperature.

The data are from a study of blood T cell repertoires in COVID-19 (TCRdb year 2020). For the wider study: The collaborator samples originated in the United States, Italy and Spain and spanned the acute and convalescent phases of COVID-19. The material from the prospective study consisted of cDNA or gDNA derived from T cells, B-cell-depleted T cells, or PBMCs. Subjects who had been exposed to COVID-19, were actively infected with it, or had recovered from it provided the deeply sampled blood TCRbeta repertoires that made up the dataset. A freely available public database, intended as a resource for researchers studying the immune response to SARS-CoV-2, is where the repertoires were released. The samples were drawn from two sources: the first 160 participants of the ongoing ImmuneRACE study, and fewer than 1,500 subjects contributed by 6 global collaborators. Sample metadata almost always included a de-identified subject ID, COVID-19 status, age in years and sex. HLA class I and class II types, where available, came from metadata supplied by the sample provider rather than from assay-based typing. On the study overall, not on this receptor specifically: How much clinical and demographic metadata was included differed by source and by participant, and the metadata was provided uncurated.

TCRbeta CDR3 regions were amplified from genomic DNA by means of the immunoSEQ Assay, a bias-controlled multiplex PCR. The original pipeline was this. Nucleated cell counts per sample were estimated from amplification of reference gene primers within the assay. To quantify the absolute abundance of each unique TCRbeta CDR3 rearrangement, sequence reads were collapsed and filtered. For each sample, productive Simpson clonality was calculated as the square root of Simpson's diversity index over productive rearrangements. Entries here come from immuneACCESS through TCRdb and include only in-frame sequences with V and J called. Some clones fail to appear in such tables; in the studies checked, an unresolved V gene covers under half of the shortfall, and the cause of the remainder is unknown. The V and J calls and clone size come from that table; D and trimming were worked out from the DNA. This sample lists some 200,000 clones; roughly 87% were detected once. The ten largest make up 2% to 2.5% of the sample.

The specimen sequenced was PBMCs or T cells enriched from blood (not recorded which). The TCR originated in a woman in her twenties or thirties who had recovered from COVID-19.

The encoded CDR3 is CASSPSQHRATEAFF. The bases read TGTGCCAGCAGCCCCTCACAGCACAGGGCCACTGAAGCTTTCTTT. The chain uses TRBV3-1 (or the pseudogene TRBV3-2) and TRBJ1-1, with a weak D call of TRBD1 (6 bases match). From the cysteine through the phenylalanine, the CDR3 covers 15 amino acids. Just CDR3 DNA is preserved here, 45 bases in frame from base 1. The germline V gene (reference sequence) supplies CDR1 LGHDT and CDR2 YNNKEL. V and J are truncated by 4 bases and 4 bases respectively, leaving an intervening sequence of 16 bases.